This T cell receptor beta chain appears in the sequencing data of a study of CD8 T cells in Susac syndrome. Sequencing of TCR beta was performed on blood CD8+ T cells and on blood CD4+ T cells. FACS was used to enrich TEMRA cells, whereas the CD8+ and CD4+ T cells were obtained by negative isolation. Germline loops: CDR1 SNHLY, CDR2 FYNNEI. With 11 bases removed from V and 5 bases from J, the gap between germline ends came to 21 bases. The CDR3 runs 14 residues. Random-hexamer reverse transcription was applied to 0.5 to 1 ug RNA. Amplification of TCR beta CDR3 used immunoSEQ multiplex PCR across 54 Vbeta and 13 Jbeta. TCRdb re-derived calls from the immunoSEQ multiplex PCR reads in MiXCR, one entry per CDR3 protein. This sample has 110,000 or so distinct CDR3 sequences, with 85% to 95% found just once.

V gene TRBV2 combines with J gene TRBJ2-5; D unclear. What was sequenced was CD8+ T cells from PBMCs. The origin of this receptor is a human donor in good health. This chain's CDR3 is CAPYPLAREETQYF. The CDR3 DNA sequence: TGTGCCCCCTACCCCTTGGCGCGCGAGGAGACCCAGTACTTC. Full variable domain (rest looked up from reference TRBV2 and TRBJ2-5): EPEVTQTPSHQVTQMGQEVILRCVPISNHLYFYWYRQILGQKVEFLVSFYNNEISEKSEIFDDQFSVERPDGSNFTLKIRSTKLEDSAMYFCAPYPLAREETQYFGPGTRLLVL.